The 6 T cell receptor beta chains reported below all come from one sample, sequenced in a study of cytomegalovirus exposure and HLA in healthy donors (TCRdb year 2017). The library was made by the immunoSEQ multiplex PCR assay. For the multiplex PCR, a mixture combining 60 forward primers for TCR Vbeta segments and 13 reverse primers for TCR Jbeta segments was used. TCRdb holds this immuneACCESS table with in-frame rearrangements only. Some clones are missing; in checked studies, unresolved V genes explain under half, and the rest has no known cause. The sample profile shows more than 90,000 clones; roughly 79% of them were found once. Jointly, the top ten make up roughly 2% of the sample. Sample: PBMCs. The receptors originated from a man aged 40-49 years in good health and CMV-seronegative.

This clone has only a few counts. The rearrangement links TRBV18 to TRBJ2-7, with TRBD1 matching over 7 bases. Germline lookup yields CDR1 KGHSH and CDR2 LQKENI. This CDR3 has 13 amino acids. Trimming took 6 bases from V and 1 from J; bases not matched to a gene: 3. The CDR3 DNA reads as TGTGCCAGCTCCGAACAGGGGTCCTACGAGCAGTACTTC. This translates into CASSEQGSYEQYF.

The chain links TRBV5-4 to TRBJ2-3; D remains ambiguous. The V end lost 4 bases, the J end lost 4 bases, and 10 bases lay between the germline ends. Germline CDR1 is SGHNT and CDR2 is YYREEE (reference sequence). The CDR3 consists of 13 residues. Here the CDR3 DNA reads TGTGCCAGCAGCCCCGTGTCAGCAGATACGCAGTATTTT. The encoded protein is CASSPVSADTQYF.

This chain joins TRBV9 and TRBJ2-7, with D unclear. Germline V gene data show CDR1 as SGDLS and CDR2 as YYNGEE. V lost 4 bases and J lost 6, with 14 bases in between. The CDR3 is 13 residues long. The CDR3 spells CASSPTQASEQYF. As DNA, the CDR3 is TGTGCCAGCAGCCCTACCCAGGCGAGCGAGCAGTACTTC.

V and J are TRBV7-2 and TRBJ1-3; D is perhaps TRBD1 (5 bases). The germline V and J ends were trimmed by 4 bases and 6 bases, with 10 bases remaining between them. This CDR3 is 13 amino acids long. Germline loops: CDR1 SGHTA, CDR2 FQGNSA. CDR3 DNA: TGTGCCAGCAGCTCTCAGGGCCAAAACACCATATATTTT. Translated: CASSSQGQNTIYF.

This chain's CDR3 is CASSQGGAGGSYEQYF. The CDR3 DNA follows: TGCGCCAGCAGCCAAGGCGGGGCCGGGGGGTCCTACGAGCAGTACTTC. The chain joins TRBV4-1 to TRBJ2-7; 7 positions match TRBD2. The CDR3 spans 16 residues. Germline V gene data show CDR1 as MGHRA and CDR2 as YSYEKL. Germline trimming cut 1 base from V and 1 base from J; bases unmatched to any gene: 7.

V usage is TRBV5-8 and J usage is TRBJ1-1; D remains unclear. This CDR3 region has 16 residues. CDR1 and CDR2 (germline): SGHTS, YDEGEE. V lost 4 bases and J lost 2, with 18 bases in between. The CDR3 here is CASSHVLSIRNTEAFF. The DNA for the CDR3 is TGTGCCAGCAGCCACGTTCTAAGTATTCGTAACACTGAAGCTTTCTTT.